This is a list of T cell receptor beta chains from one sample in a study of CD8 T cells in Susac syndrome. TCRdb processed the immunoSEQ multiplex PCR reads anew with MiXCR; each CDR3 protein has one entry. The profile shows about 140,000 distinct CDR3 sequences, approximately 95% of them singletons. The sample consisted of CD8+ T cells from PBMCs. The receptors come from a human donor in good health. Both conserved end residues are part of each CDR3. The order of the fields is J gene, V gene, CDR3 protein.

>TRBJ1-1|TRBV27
CASSLSGGIGQGTEAFF
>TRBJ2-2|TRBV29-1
CSVEGFTGELFF
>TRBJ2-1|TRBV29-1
CSVDMGRDPYNEQFF
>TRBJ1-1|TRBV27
CASSFEVGSTEAFF
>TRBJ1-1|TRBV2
CASSVGTTNTEAFF
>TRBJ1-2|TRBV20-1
CSARGAGYTF
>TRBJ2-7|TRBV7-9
CASGPLSWEQYF
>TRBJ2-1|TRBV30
CAWSVQGEYEQFF
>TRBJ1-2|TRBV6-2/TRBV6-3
CASSYAVDGYTF
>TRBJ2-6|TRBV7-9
CASYNGVTGSGANVLTF
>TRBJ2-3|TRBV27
CASSWATDTDTQYF
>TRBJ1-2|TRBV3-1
CASSRVGLGYGYTF
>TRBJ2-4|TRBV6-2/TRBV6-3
CASSSGLAKNIQYF
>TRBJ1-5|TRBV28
CASSNPGVNQPQHF
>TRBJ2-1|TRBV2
CASTLGQGAQYNEQFF
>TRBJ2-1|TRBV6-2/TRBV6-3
CASRGADQFF
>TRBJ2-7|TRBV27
CASSQGLPHEQYF
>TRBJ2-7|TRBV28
CASSRVTGKDEQYF
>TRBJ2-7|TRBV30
CAWSTGGGVGEQYF
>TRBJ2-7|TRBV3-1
CASSQELTSHEQYF
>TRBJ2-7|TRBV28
CASSAPRGAYEQYF
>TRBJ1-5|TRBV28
CASSYRGTQPQHF
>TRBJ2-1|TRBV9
CASSVRTGGFGDEQFF
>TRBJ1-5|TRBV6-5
CASSYGVLDQPQHF
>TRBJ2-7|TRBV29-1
CSVEGSEREQYF
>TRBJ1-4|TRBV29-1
CSVVGSYEKLFF
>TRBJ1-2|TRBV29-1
CSVEEERGNYGYTF
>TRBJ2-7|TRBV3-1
CANQTVTSYEQYF